The clone carrying this TCR beta chain was counted once. The CDR3 is 17 residues long. Germline V gives CDR1 DFQATT, CDR2 SNEGSKA (reference sequence). Trimming at V came to 4 bases and at J to 6 bases, leaving 11 bases not matched to a gene. In the source study's methods: Reference gene primer amplification gave nucleated cell count estimates. Measured with immunoSEQ multiplex PCR; TCRdb has only the in-frame clones, and not every one. For V, J and clone size, that table is used; D and trimming come from the DNA. The table includes under 200,000 clones, 86% detected once. The data derive from a study of blood T cell repertoires in COVID-19. On the study more broadly: COVID-19 samples collected from the United States, Italy and Spain covered acute and convalescent phases. PBMCs, B-cell-depleted T cells, or T cells provided the cDNA or gDNA that made up the material.

Sequencing used peripheral blood. The chain uses TRBV20-1 and TRBJ2-1; 14 bases agree with TRBD2. This TCR was sampled from a woman older than 75 in a cohort sampled during active or convalescent COVID-19. The CDR3 region is CSATDAGTSGSSNEQFF. The CDR3 DNA follows: TGCAGTGCTACTGATGCCGGGACTAGCGGGAGTAGCAATGAGCAGTTCTTC.